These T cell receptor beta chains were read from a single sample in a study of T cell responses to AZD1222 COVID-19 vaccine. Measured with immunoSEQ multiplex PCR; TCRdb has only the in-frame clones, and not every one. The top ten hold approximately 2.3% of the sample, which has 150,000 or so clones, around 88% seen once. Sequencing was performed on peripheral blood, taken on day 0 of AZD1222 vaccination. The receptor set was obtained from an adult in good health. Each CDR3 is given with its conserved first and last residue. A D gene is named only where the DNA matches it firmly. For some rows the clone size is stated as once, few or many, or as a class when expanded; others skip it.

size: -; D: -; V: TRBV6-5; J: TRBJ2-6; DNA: TGTGCCAGCAGTTACTCTCGACAATCTGGGGCCAACGTCCTGACTTTC; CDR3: CASSYSRQSGANVLTF
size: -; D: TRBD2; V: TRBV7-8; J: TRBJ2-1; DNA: TGTGCCAGCAGCTTACGCGGGAGGGGAAGTCTTGAGCAGTTCTTC; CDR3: CASSLRGRGSLEQFF
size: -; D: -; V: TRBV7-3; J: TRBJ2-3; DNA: TGTGCCAGCAGCTTAATCGGCCGCACAGATACGCAGTATTTT; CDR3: CASSLIGRTDTQYF
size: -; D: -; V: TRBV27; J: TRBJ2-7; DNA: TGTGCCAGCAGTTTATCGACAGCCTCCTCCTACGAGCAGTACTTC; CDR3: CASSLSTASSYEQYF
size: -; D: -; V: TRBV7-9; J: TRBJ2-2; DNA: TGTGCCATCTACACGGTCAAGGTTAACACCGGGGAGCTGTTTTTT; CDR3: CAIYTVKVNTGELFF
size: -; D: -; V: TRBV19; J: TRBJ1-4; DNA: TGTGCCAGTAGTATTAAATGGTGGATGTACCCTTCAACTAATGAAAAACTGTTTTTT; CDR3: CASSIKWWMYPSTNEKLFF
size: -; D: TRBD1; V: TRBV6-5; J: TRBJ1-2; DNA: TGTGCCAGCAGTTTAATCGGCAGGGGGCCCAACTATGGCTACACCTTC; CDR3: CASSLIGRGPNYGYTF
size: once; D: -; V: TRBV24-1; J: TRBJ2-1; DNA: TGTGCCACCAGTAAACTAGATGAGCAGTTCTTC; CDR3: CATSKLDEQFF
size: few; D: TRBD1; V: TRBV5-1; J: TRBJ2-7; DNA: TGCGCCAGCAGCTTGACAGGGGACCCCGGAAATTACGAGCAGTACTTC; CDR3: CASSLTGDPGNYEQYF
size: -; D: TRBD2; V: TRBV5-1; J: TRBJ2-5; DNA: TGCGCCAGCAGCCCCGGACTAGCGGGAGGAAAAGAGACCCAGTACTTC; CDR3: CASSPGLAGGKETQYF
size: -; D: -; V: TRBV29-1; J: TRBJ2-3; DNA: TGCAGCGGCAGGCACACAGATACGCAGTATTTT; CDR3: CSGRHTDTQYF
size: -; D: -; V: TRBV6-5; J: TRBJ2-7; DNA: TGTGCCAGCATTAAGATCGGAGAGCAGTACTTC; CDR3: CASIKIGEQYF
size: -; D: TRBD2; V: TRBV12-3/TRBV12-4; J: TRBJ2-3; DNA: TGTGCCAGCAGGCGGGGGGGGCCAGATACGCAGTATTTT; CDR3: CASRRGGPDTQYF
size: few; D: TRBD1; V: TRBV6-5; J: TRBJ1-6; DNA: TGTGCCACAGGACAGGGTAGTTCACCCCTCCACTTT; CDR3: CATGQGSSPLHF
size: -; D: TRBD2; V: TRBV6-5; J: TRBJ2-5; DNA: TGTGCCAGCCGGACTAGCGGGAGGGCCCAGTACTTC; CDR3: CASRTSGRAQYF
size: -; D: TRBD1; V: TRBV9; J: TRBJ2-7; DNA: TGTGCCAGCAGCGTAGCGGACAGGGCGCCGCAGTACTTC; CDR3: CASSVADRAPQYF
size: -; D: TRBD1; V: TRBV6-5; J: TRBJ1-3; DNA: TGTGCCAGCAGTTTGACCGGGACAGGGCGAAACACCATATATTTT; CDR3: CASSLTGTGRNTIYF
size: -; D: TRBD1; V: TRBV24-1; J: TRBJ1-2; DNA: TGTGCCCATGAATGGACAGGGAGGGGACCCTATGGCTACACCTTC; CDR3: CAHEWTGRGPYGYTF
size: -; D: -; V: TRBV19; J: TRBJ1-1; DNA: TGTGCCAGTGACCGGGGGGAGATGATGAACACTGAAGCTTTCTTT; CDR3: CASDRGEMMNTEAFF
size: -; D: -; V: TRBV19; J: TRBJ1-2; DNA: TGTGCCAGTAGGAGCCTTTCTAACTATGGCTACACCTTC; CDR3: CASRSLSNYGYTF
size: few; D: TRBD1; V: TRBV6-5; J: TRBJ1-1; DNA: TGTGCCCTACAGGGGCAGAACACTGAAGCTTTCTTT; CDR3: CALQGQNTEAFF
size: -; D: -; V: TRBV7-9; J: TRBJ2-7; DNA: TGTGCCAGCAGCAAGACTGGGCTCTACGAGCAGTACTTC; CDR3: CASSKTGLYEQYF
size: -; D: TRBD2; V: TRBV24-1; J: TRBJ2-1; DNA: TGTGCCACCAGTGGGGGGATTAGCGGGAGTTCCTACAATGAGCAGTTCTTC; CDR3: CATSGGISGSSYNEQFF
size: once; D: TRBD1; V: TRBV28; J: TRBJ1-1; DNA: TGTGCCAGCAGTCTCCTCCCGGGACAGCTTGAAGCTTTCTTT; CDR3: CASSLLPGQLEAFF
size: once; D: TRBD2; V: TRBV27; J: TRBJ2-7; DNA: TGTGCCAGCAGTCCCCGGCGGCCGGGGGGGGAGCAGTACTTC; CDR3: CASSPRRPGGEQYF
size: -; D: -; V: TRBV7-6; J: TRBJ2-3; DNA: TGTGCCAGCAGCTTAGCAGTGGGGGGTGGAACAGATACGCAGTATTTT; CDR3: CASSLAVGGGTDTQYF
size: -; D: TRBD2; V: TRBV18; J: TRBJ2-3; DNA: TGTGCCAGCTCCGATGGGGGACTAGCGGCCCGAGATACGCAGTATTTT; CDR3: CASSDGGLAARDTQYF
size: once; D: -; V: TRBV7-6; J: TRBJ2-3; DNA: TGTGCCAGCAGCTTAGACTGGGGGACCACAGATACGCAGTATTTT; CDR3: CASSLDWGTTDTQYF
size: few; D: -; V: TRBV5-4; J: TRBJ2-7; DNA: TGTGCCAGCAGCCTGGCTGCAGGGAGGAGGGAGCAGTACTTC; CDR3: CASSLAAGRREQYF
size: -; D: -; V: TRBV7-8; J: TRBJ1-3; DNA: TGTGCCAGCAGCTTAACCCGCTCTGGAAACACCATATATTTT; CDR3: CASSLTRSGNTIYF
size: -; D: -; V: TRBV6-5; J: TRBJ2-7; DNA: TGTGCCAGCAGTTACACGGGGGAGGTCAGTCGTGGGCAGTACTTC; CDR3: CASSYTGEVSRGQYF
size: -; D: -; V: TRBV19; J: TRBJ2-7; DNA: TGTGCCAGTAGTATAAGTCGGGGGACACCTGCTCACGAGCAGTACTTC; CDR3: CASSISRGTPAHEQYF
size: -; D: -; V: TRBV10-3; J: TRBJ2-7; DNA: TGTGCCATCACCCAGGGGACCCACGAGCAGTACTTC; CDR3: CAITQGTHEQYF
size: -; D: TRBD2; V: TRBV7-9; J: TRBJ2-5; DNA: TGTGCCAGCAGCTTAGCGGTGAGCGGGATCGAGACCCAGTACTTC; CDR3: CASSLAVSGIETQYF
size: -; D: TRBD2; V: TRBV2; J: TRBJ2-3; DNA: TGTGCCAGCAGCGGACTAGCGGGAGGGCGGTCGACAGATACGCAGTATTTT; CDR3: CASSGLAGGRSTDTQYF
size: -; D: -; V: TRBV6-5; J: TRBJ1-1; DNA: TGTGCCAGCAGTTACAAAAGGAAGTCGGGGGGCACTGAAGCTTTCTTT; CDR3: CASSYKRKSGGTEAFF
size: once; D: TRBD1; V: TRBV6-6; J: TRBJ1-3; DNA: TGTGCCAGCAGTTTGGGCTCCGGGACAGCCTTATATTTT; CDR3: CASSLGSGTALYF
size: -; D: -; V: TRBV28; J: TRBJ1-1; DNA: TGTGCCAGCAGTTTACCAGGGGCCGAAGCTTTCTTT; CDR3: CASSLPGAEAFF
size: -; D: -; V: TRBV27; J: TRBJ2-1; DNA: TGTGCCAGCAGTTTCGGGCAGGGGAGCGGCAATGAGCAGTTCTTC; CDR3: CASSFGQGSGNEQFF
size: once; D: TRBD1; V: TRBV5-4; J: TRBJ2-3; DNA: TGTGCCAGCAGCTTCCCGGACAGGGCCACAGATACGCAGTATTTT; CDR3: CASSFPDRATDTQYF
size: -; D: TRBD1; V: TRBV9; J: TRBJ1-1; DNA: TGTGCCAGCAGCCCTCACAGGGGGCGTACGACTGAAGCTTTCTTT; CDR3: CASSPHRGRTTEAFF
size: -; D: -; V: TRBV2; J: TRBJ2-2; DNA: TGTGCCAGCAGGCAGGGGAACACCGGGGAGCTGTTTTTT; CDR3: CASRQGNTGELFF
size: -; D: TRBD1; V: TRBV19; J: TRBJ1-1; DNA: TGTGCCAGTAGTAGAGGACAGGGGGTTGTCACTGAAGCTTTCTTT; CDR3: CASSRGQGVVTEAFF
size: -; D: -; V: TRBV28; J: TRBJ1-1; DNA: TGTGCCAGCAGTTTATTGGCTAGGACTGAAGCTTTCTTT; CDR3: CASSLLARTEAFF
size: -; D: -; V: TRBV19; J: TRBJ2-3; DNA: TGTGCCAGTAGTATGGAGTGGGGCACAGATACGCAGTATTTT; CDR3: CASSMEWGTDTQYF
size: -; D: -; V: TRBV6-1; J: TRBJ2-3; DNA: TGTGCCAGCAGTGATCGGAGCGGTACTAGCACAGATACGCAGTATTTT; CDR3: CASSDRSGTSTDTQYF
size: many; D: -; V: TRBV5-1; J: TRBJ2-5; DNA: TGCGCCAGCAGCTTGGGACAAGAGACCCAGTACTTC; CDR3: CASSLGQETQYF
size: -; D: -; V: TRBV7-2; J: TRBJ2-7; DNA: TGTGCCAGCAGTGTGGGGGCTTTGGCCACCTACGAGCAGTACTTC; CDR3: CASSVGALATYEQYF
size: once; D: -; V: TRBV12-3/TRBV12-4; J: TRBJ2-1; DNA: TGTGCCAGCAGTTTAATCGTTGAGCAGTTCTTC; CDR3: CASSLIVEQFF
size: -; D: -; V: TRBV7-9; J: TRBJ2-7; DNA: TGTGCCAGCAGCGCAGGGGTCTACGAGCAGTACTTC; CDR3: CASSAGVYEQYF
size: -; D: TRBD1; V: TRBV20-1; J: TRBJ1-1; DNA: TGCGTTGTGGACAGGGTTCTTCAAGCTTTCTTT; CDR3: CVVDRVLQAFF
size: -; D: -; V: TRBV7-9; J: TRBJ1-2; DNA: TGTGCCAGCAGCTGGCTCCGGGACAACTATGGCTACACCTTC; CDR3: CASSWLRDNYGYTF
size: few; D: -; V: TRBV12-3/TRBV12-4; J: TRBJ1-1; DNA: TGTGCCAGCAGCAAAGAGGGGTTTATAGCTTTCTTT; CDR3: CASSKEGFIAFF